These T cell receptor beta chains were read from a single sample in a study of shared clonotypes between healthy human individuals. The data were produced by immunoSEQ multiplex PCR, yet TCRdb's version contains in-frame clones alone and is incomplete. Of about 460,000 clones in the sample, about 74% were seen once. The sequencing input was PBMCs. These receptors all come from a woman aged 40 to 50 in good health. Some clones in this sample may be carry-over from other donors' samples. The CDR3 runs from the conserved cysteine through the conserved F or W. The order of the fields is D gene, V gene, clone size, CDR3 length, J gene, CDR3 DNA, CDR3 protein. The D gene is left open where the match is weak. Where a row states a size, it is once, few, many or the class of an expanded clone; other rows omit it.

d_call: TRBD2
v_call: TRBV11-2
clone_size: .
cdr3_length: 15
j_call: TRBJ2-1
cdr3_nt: TGTGCCAGCACCTTAGCGGGGGCCTCCTACAATGAGCAGTTCTTC
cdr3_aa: CASTLAGASYNEQFF

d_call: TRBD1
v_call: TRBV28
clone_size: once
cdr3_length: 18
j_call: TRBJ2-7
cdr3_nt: TGTGCCAGCAGTTCCCCGTTCCCGAAGGGGGACAGGGCATACGAGCAGTACTTC
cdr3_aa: CASSSPFPKGDRAYEQYF

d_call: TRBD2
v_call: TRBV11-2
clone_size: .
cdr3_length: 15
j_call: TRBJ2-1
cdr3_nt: TGTGCCAGCAGCTTTACTAGCGGGAGGGCCAATGAGCAGTTCTTC
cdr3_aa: CASSFTSGRANEQFF

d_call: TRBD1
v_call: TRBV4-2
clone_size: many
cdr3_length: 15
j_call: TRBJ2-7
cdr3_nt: TGTGCCAGCAGCACCCGGGACAGGGAAGGGCGGGAGCAGTACTTC
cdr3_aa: CASSTRDREGREQYF

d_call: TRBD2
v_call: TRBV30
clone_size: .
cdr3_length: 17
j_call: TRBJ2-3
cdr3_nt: TGTGCCTGGAGTAGCACGGGAGGAGAGATAATCACAGACACACAGTATTTT
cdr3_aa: CAWSSTGGEIITDTQYF

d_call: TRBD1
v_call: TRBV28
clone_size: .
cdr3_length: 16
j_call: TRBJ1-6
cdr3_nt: TGTGCCAGCAGTTACTGGGGCACAGGGGGTAATCCACTCCTCCACTTT
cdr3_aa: CASSYWGTGGNPLLHF

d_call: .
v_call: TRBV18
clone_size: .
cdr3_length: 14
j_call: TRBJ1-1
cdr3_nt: TGTGCCAGCTCACTCGACAACAGGCTCGCTGAAGCTTTCTTT
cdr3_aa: CASSLDNRLAEAFF

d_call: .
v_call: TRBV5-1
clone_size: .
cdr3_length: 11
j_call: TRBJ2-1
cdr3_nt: TGCGCCAGCGAGGGGTGGGGTGAGCAGTTCTTC
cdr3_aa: CASEGWGEQFF

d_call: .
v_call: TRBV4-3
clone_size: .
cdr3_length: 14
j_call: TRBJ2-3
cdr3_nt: TGCGCCAGCAGCCAAGAACTTCGGGTAGATACGCAGTATTTT
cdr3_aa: CASSQELRVDTQYF

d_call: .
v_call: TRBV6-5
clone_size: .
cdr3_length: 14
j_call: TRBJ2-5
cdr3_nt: TGTGCCAGCAGCCCCCCGGGGATCCAAGAGACCCAGTACTTC
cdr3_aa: CASSPPGIQETQYF

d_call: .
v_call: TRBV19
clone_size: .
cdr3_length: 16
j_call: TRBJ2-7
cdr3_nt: TGTGCCAGCAATCGGGACACAAGTTCCCCCTTCTACGAGCAGTACTTC
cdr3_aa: CASNRDTSSPFYEQYF

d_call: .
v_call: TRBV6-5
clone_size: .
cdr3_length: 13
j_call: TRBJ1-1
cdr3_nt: TGTGCCAGTCATCGGGGGCCGAACACTGAAGCTTTCTTT
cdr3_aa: CASHRGPNTEAFF

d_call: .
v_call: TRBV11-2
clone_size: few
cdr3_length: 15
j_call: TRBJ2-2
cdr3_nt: TGTGCCAGCAGCTCTCAGGGGCGGGGGACCGGGGAGCTGTTTTTT
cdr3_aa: CASSSQGRGTGELFF

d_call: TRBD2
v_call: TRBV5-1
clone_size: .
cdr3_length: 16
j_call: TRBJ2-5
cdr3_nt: TGCGCCAGCAGCTTCGGACTAGCGGGAAGACGAGAGACCCAGTACTTC
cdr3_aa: CASSFGLAGRRETQYF

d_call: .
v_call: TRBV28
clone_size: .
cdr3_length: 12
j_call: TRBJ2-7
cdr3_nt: TGTGCCAGCAGCCTCCCGGGGCACGAGCAGTACTTC
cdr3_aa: CASSLPGHEQYF

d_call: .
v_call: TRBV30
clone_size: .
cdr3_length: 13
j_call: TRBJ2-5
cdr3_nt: TGTGCCTGGAGTGTACTTAAGGGGGAGACCCAGTACTTC
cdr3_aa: CAWSVLKGETQYF

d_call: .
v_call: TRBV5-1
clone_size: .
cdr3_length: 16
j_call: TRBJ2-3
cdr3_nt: TGCGCCAGCAGCTTGGGGCCCACCCGGGGCACAGATACGCAGTATTTT
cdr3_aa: CASSLGPTRGTDTQYF

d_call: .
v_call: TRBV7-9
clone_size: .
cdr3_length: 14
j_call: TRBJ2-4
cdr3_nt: TGTGCCAGCAGCTCCGGGACTCAAAAAAACATTCAGTACTTC
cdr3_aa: CASSSGTQKNIQYF

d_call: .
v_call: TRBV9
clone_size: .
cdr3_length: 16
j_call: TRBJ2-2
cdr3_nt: TGTGCCAGCAGCATCGGGGGAAACACCAACACCGGGGAGCTGTTTTTT
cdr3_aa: CASSIGGNTNTGELFF

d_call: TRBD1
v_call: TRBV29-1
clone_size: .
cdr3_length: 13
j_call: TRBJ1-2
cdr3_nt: TGCAGCGTTGTACAGGGGGCGGACTATGGCTACACCTTC
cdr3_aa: CSVVQGADYGYTF

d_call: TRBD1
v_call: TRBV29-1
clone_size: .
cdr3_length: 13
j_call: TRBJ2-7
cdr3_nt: TGCAGCGTTGTAGGGGGCAGGTCCTACGAGCAGTACTTC
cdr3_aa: CSVVGGRSYEQYF

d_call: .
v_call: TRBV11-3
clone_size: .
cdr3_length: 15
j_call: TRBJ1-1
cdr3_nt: TGTGCCAGCAGCTTTGGGGCGGGACGGAACACTGAAGCTTTCTTT
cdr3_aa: CASSFGAGRNTEAFF

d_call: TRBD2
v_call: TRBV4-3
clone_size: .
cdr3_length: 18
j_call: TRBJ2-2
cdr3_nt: TGCGCCAGCAGCCAAGGTCTTCCAGCGGGAGTCGGAACCGGGGAGCTGTTTTTT
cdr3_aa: CASSQGLPAGVGTGELFF

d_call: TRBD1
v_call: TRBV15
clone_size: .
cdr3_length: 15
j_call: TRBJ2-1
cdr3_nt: TGTGCCACCAGCAGGGACAGGGGCTCCTACAATGAGCAGTTCTTC
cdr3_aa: CATSRDRGSYNEQFF

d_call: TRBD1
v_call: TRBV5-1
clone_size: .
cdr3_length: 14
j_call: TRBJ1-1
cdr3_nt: TGCGCCAGCAGCTGGACAGGGGGGAACACTGAAGCTTTCTTT
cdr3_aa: CASSWTGGNTEAFF

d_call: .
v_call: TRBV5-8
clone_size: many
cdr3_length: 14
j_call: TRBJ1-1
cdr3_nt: TGTGCCAGCAGCTTGGATTGGGATTTCAGTGAAGCTTTCTTT
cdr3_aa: CASSLDWDFSEAFF

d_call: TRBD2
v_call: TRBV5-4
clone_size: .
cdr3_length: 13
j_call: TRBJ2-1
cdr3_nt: TGTGCCAGCAGCCCCGGGGGGGGTAATGAGCAGTTCTTC
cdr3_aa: CASSPGGGNEQFF

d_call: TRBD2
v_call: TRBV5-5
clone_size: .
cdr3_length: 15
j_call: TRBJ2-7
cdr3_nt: TGTGCCAGCAGCCACAGGACTAGCGGCTCCTACGAGCAGTACTTC
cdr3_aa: CASSHRTSGSYEQYF

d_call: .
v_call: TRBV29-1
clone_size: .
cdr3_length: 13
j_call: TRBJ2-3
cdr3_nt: TGCAGCGTGGAACAGGTTACGGCAGATACGCAGTATTTT
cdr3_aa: CSVEQVTADTQYF

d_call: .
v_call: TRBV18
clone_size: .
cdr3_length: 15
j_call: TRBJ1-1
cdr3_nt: TGTGCCAGCTCACCACCGGAATCAGGGAACACTGAAGCTTTCTTT
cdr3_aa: CASSPPESGNTEAFF

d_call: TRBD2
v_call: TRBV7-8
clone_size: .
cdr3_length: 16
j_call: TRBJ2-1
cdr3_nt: TGTGCCAGCACCCTAGGGGCGGCTAGCGGATACAATGAGCAGTTCTTC
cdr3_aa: CASTLGAASGYNEQFF

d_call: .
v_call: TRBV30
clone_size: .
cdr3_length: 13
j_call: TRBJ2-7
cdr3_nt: TGTGCTTTGGACCCCGGGCAATCCTACGAGCAGTACTTC
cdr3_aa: CALDPGQSYEQYF

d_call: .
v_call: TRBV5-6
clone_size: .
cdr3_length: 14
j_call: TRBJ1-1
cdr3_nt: TGTGCCAGCAGCTTGGAATTAGGGGCGACGGCAGCTTTCTTT
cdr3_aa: CASSLELGATAAFF

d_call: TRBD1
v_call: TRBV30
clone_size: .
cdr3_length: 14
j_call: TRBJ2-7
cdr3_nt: TGTGCCTGGAGTGGGGACAGGGGTGCCTACGAGCAGTACTTC
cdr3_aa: CAWSGDRGAYEQYF

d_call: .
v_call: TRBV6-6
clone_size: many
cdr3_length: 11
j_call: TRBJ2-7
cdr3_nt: TGTGCCAGCAGTCAACAATACGAGCAGTACTTC
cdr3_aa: CASSQQYEQYF

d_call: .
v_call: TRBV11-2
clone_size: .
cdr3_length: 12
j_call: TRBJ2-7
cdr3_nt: TGTGCCAGCAGCCCGGAGTCTGGCGAGCAGTACTTC
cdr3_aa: CASSPESGEQYF

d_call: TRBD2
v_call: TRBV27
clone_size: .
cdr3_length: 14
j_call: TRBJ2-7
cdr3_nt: TGTGCCAGCAGTTCCGGACTAGCGGGGCACGAGCAGTACTTC
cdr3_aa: CASSSGLAGHEQYF

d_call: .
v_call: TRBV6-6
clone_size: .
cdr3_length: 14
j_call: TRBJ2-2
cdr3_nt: TGTGCCAGCTTTGAGGGTATGCTAACCGGGGAGCTGTTTTTT
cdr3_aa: CASFEGMLTGELFF

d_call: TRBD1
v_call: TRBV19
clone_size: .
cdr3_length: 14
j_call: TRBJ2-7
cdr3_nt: TGTGCCAGTAAGGAACAGGGGGCGGGCTACGAGCAGTACTTC
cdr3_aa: CASKEQGAGYEQYF

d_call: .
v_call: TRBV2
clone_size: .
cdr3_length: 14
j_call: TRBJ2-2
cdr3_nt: TGTGCCAGCAGTGAAGGAAAGAACACCGGGGAGCTGTTTTTT
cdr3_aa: CASSEGKNTGELFF

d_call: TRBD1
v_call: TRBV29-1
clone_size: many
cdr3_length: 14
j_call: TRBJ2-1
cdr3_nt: TGCAGCGTTCGGGACAGGGGGTTCGACAATGAGCAGTTCTTC
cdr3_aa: CSVRDRGFDNEQFF

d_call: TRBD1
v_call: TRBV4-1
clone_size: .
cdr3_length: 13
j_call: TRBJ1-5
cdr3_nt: TGCGCCAGCAGCCTCTCCGGGACAGGGCGCCAGCATTTT
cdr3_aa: CASSLSGTGRQHF

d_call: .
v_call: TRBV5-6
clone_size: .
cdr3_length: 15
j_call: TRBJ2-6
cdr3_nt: TGTGCCAGCAGCTTGGGAGTATCTGGGGCCAACGTCCTGACTTTC
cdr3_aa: CASSLGVSGANVLTF

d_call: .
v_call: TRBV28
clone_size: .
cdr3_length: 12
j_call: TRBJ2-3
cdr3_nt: TGTGCCAGCAGCACTCCCACAGATACGCAGTATTTT
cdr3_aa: CASSTPTDTQYF

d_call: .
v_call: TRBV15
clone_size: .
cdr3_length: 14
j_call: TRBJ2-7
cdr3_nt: TGTGCCACCAGCAGAGTGAACAGGGAGGGCGAGCAGTACTTC
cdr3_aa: CATSRVNREGEQYF